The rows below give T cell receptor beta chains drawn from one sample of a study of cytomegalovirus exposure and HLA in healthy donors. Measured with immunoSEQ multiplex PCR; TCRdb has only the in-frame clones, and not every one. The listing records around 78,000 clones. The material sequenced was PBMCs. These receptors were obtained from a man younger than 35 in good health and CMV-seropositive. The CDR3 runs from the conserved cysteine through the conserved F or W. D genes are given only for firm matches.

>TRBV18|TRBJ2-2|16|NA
CASSPLPGTYTGELFF
TGTGCCAGCTCACCTCTCCCCGGGACTTACACCGGGGAGCTGTTTTTT
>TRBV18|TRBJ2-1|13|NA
CASSPPRYNEQFF
TGTGCCAGCTCACCACCGAGATACAATGAGCAGTTCTTC
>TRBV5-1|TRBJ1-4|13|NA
CASSYTWNEKLFF
TGCGCCAGCAGCTACACATGGAATGAAAAACTGTTTTTT
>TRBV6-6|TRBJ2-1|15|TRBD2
CASSLSGGAINEQFF
TGTGCCAGCAGTTTAAGCGGGGGGGCAATCAATGAGCAGTTCTTC
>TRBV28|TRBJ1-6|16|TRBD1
CASSWGDRGLNSPLHF
TGTGCCAGCAGTTGGGGGGACAGGGGGTTAAATTCACCCCTCCACTTT
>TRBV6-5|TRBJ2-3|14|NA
CASSPGVEADTQYF
TGTGCCAGCAGTCCCGGGGTTGAAGCAGATACGCAGTATTTT
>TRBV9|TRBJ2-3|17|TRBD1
CASSGTGGAGRTDTQYF
TGTGCCAGCAGCGGTACAGGGGGCGCGGGCCGCACAGATACGCAGTATTTT
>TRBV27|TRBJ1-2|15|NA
CASSPAAAPNYGYTF
TGTGCCAGCAGCCCAGCGGCGGCCCCTAACTATGGCTACACCTTC
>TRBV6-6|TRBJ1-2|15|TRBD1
CASSRDSRANYGYTF
TGTGCCAGCAGTCGGGACAGCCGAGCTAACTATGGCTACACCTTC
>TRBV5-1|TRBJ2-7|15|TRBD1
CASSLVQGVGYEQYF
TGCGCCAGCAGCTTGGTACAGGGGGTCGGCTACGAGCAGTACTTC
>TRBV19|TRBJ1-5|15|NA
CASSIGGRGSQPQHF
TGTGCCAGTAGTATAGGTGGGAGGGGGTCTCAGCCCCAGCATTTT
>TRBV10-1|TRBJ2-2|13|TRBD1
CASGQGYTGELFF
TGCGCCAGTGGACAGGGGTATACCGGGGAGCTGTTTTTT
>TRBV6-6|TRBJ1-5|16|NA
CASSHLDSFSNQPQHF
TGTGCCAGCAGTCACCTGGACAGTTTTAGCAATCAGCCCCAGCATTTT
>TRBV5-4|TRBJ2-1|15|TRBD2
CASSSGTSFYNEQFF
TGTGCCAGCAGCTCCGGGACTAGTTTCTACAATGAGCAGTTCTTC
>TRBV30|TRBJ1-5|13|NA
CAWSREENQPQHF
TGTGCCTGGAGCCGGGAGGAAAATCAGCCCCAGCATTTT
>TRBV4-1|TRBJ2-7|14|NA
CASSQATGSNEQYF
TGCGCCAGCAGCCAAGCGACGGGGAGCAACGAGCAGTACTTC
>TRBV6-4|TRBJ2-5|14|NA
CASSDSVGGKTQYF
TGTGCCAGCAGTGACTCAGTTGGCGGAAAGACCCAGTACTTC
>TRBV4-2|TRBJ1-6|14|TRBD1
CASSQGQGRSPLHF
TGTGCCAGCAGCCAAGGACAGGGTCGTTCACCCCTCCACTTT
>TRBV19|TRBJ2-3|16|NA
CASSTQDSTDTDTQYF
TGTGCCAGTAGTACCCAGGACAGCACAGACACAGATACGCAGTATTTT